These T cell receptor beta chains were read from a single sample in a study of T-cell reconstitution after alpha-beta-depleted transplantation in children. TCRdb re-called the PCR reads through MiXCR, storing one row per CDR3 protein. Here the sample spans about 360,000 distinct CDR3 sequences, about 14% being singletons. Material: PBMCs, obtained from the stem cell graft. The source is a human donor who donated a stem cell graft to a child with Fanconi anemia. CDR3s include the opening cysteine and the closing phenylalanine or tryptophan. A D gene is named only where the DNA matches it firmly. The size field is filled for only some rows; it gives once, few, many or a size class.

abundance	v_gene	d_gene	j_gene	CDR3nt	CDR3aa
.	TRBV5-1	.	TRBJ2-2	TGCGCCAGCAGCTTCGGTGGGGGGACGAACACCGGGGAGCTGTTTTTT	CASSFGGGTNTGELFF
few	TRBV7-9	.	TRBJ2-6	TGTGCCAGCAGCGACGGACAGAACGCCGGGGCCAACGTCCTGACTTTC	CASSDGQNAGANVLTF
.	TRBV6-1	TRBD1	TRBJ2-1	TGTGCCAGCAGCGGGGACAGGAGCTCCTACAATGAGCAGTTCTTC	CASSGDRSSYNEQFF
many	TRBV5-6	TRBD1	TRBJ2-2	TGTGCCAGCAGCATGGGGACAGTCACCGGGGAGCTGTTTTTT	CASSMGTVTGELFF
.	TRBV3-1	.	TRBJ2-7	TGTGCCAGCAGCCAAACCCAACTAGGCTACGAGCAGTACTTC	CASSQTQLGYEQYF
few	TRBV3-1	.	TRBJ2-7	TGTGCCAGCTCTGGGATCTACGAGCAGTACTTC	CASSGIYEQYF
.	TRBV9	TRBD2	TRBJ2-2	TGTGCCAGCAGCGTCCTAGCGGGGGCGACGAACACCGGGGAGCTGTTTTTT	CASSVLAGATNTGELFF
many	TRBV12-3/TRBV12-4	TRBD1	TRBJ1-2	TGTGCCAGCAGTCGACAGGGTGACTATGGCTACACCTTC	CASSRQGDYGYTF
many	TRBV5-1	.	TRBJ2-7	TGCGCCAGCAGCTTGTCCTCCGGACGTGAGCAGTACTTC	CASSLSSGREQYF
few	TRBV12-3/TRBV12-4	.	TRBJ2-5	TGTGCCAGCAGAGACTCGGGGCTCCGTCGAGAGACCCAGTACTTC	CASRDSGLRRETQYF
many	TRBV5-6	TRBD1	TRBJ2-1	TGTGCCAGCAGCTTGCTGGGACAGGGGGAGAATGAGCAGTTCTTC	CASSLLGQGENEQFF
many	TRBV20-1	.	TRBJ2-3	TGCAGTGCTAGAGAGGACGGAGGCACAGATACGCAGTATTTT	CSAREDGGTDTQYF
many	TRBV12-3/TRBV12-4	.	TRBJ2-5	TGTGCCAGCAGACCCCCGGGACTGCAAGAGACCCAGTACTTC	CASRPPGLQETQYF
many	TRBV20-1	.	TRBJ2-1	TGCAGTGCTAGAGGCGGGGACAGCTCGGCCTACAATGAGCAGTTCTTC	CSARGGDSSAYNEQFF
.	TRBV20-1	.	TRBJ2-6	TGCAGTGCAATCTCAGACTCTGGGGCCAACGTCCTGACTTTC	CSAISDSGANVLTF
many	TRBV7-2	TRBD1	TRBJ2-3	TGTGCCAGCAGCGGACAAACAGGGGGAGCAGATACGCAGTATTTT	CASSGQTGGADTQYF
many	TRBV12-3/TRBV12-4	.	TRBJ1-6	TGTGCCAGCAGTCTCGGACAGAGCTCCTATAATTCACCCCTCCACTTT	CASSLGQSSYNSPLHF
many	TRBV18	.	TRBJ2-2	TGTGCCAGCTCACTGGTCAGCTCCAACACCGGGGAGCTGTTTTTT	CASSLVSSNTGELFF
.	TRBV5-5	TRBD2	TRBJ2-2	TGTGCCAGCAGCTTATCGGGGGGGCACACCGGGGAGCTGTTTTTT	CASSLSGGHTGELFF
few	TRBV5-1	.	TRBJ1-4	TGCGCCAGCAGCGTCCGGGCAACTAATGAAAAACTGTTTTTT	CASSVRATNEKLFF
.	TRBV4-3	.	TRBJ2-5	TGCGCCAGCAGCCAAGGTCTGGGAGCCCAAGAGACCCAGTACTTC	CASSQGLGAQETQYF
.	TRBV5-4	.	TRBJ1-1	TGTGCCAGCAGCTCTGGGTACAACACTGAAGCTTTCTTT	CASSSGYNTEAFF
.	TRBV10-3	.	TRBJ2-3	TGTGCCATCAGTGAGTCGATATTCGCCCGGAGCCAACACACAGATACGCAGTATTTT	CAISESIFARSQHTDTQYF
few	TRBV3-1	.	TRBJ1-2	TGTGCCAGCAGCCCAAGGGGCCCGGGGGTCTATGGCTACACCTTC	CASSPRGPGVYGYTF
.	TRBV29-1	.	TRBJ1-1	TGCAGCGTCGAGGCCAGGGTGGGCACTGAAGCTTTCTTT	CSVEARVGTEAFF
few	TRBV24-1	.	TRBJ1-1	TGTGCCACCACATCTACCTTAGACGGGAGAGGGAGGACTGAAGCTTTCTTT	CATTSTLDGRGRTEAFF
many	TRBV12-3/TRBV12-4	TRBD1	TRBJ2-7	TGTGCCAGCAGTTCCCTGACAGGGGTGGGGGAGCAGTACTTC	CASSSLTGVGEQYF
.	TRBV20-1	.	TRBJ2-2	TGCAGTGCTGTAGGGGTCTTGAACACCGGGGAGCTGTTTTTT	CSAVGVLNTGELFF
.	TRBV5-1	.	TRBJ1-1	TGCGCCAGCAGCTTGTATGGGAGGGAAAACACTGAAGCTTTCTTT	CASSLYGRENTEAFF
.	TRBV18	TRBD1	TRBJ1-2	TGTGCCAGCTCAGAGGGGGCGCAATATGGCTACACCTTC	CASSEGAQYGYTF
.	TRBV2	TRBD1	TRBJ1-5	TGTGCCAGCAGTGGGATGGCGACAGGGCGTCAGCCCCAGCATTTT	CASSGMATGRQPQHF
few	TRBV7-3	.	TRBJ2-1	TGTGCCAGCAGCTTGGGGGGCGCGCTCAGAGACTACAATGAGCAGTTCTTC	CASSLGGALRDYNEQFF
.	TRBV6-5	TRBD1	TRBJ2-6	TGTGCCAGCAGTTACACTATCCCGGACAGGTATCCTGGGGCCAACGTCCTGACTTTC	CASSYTIPDRYPGANVLTF
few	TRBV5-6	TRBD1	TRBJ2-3	TGTGCCAGCAGCTTGGAGGGACAGGGACCAGATACGCAGTATTTT	CASSLEGQGPDTQYF
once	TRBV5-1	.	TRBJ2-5	TGCGCCAGCAGCTTGAATTCATGGGCGGAGACCCAGTACTTC	CASSLNSWAETQYF
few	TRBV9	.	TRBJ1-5	TGTGCCAGCAACCGTGCCGTAAAGCCCCAGCATTTT	CASNRAVKPQHF
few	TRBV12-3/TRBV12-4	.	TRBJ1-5	TGTGCCAGCACCAGGGGAGGTCAGCCCCAGCATTTT	CASTRGGQPQHF
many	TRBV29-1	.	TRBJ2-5	TGCAGCTCACAGGAAGGGGAGACCCAGTACTTC	CSSQEGETQYF
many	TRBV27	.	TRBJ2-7	TGTGCCAGCACACAACCCGGGCTTTACGAGCAGTACTTC	CASTQPGLYEQYF
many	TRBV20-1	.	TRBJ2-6	TGCAGTGCTAGATCGGGGGCTGGGGCCAACGTCCTGACTTTC	CSARSGAGANVLTF
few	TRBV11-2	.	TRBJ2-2	TGTGCCAGCAGCTTAAGGTACACCGGGGAGCTGTTTTTT	CASSLRYTGELFF
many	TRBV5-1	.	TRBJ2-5	TGCGCCAGCAGCTTGGTATCGGAGACCCAGTACTTC	CASSLVSETQYF
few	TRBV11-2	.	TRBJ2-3	TGTGCCAGCAGCTTCGGGGGCCCCAGCACAGATACGCAGTATTTT	CASSFGGPSTDTQYF
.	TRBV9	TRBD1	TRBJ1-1	TGTGCCAGCAGCAACCGACAGGGGAAGAACACTGAAGCTTTCTTT	CASSNRQGKNTEAFF
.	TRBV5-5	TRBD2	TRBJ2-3	TGTGCCAGCAGCTACCGACTAGCGGGGGGGCGAGCAGATACGCAGTATTTT	CASSYRLAGGRADTQYF
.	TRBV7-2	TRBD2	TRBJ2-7	TGTGCCAGCAGCTTAACCCCAGCGGGAGCCTACGAGCAGTACTTC	CASSLTPAGAYEQYF
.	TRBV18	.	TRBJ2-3	TGTGCCAGCTCACCAGAGATAGCGGTGAGAGATACGCAGTATTTT	CASSPEIAVRDTQYF
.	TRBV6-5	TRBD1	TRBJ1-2	TGTGCCAGCAGTACTGGGGACAGGGGTACCTATGGCTACACCTTC	CASSTGDRGTYGYTF
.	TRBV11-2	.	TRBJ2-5	TGTGCCAGCAGCTTAGAAAGGGGTCAAGGGGAGACCCAGTACTTC	CASSLERGQGETQYF
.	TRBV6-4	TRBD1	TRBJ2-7	TGTGCCAGCAGTGAGGGGACAGGGGGCGAGCAGTACTTC	CASSEGTGGEQYF
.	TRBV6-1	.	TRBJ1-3	TGTGCCAGCAGTGAAGTTGGCGGAAACACCATATATTTT	CASSEVGGNTIYF
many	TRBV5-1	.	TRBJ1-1	TGCGCCAGCAGCCTTCTTACAGGGTACGCTGAAGCTTTCTTT	CASSLLTGYAEAFF
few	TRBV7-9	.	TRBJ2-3	TGTGCCAGCAGCTTAGTGGTTCCCGGAGCAGATACGCAGTATTTT	CASSLVVPGADTQYF
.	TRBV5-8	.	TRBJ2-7	TGTGCCAGCAGCTTGTCCGGAGACTACGAGCAGTACTTC	CASSLSGDYEQYF
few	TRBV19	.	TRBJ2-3	TGTGCCAGTAGTACGGGACACCTCAGCACAGATACGCAGTATTTT	CASSTGHLSTDTQYF
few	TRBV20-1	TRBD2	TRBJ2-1	TGCAGTGCTAGTCGACTAGCCCACAATGAGCAGTTCTTC	CSASRLAHNEQFF
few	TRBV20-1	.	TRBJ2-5	TGCAGTGCTAGAGATGGGGTGGGCCAAGAGACCCAGTACTTC	CSARDGVGQETQYF
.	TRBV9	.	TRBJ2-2	TGTGCCAGCAGCTCACGGGGCGGGGCGGACGGGGAGCTGTTTTTT	CASSSRGGADGELFF